Shown below are 23 T cell receptor beta chains from a single sample sequenced in a study of T-cell reconstitution after alpha-beta-depleted transplantation in children. A library of TCRbeta sequences, prepared with unique molecular identifiers, was generated. Each CDR3 protein is one row after TCRdb ran MiXCR on the PCR reads. This sample has about 980,000 distinct CDR3 sequences, with around 30% found just once. Here the sequenced sample was PBMCs, mostly from graft donor cells, taken 360 days after TCRalphabeta/CD19-depleted stem cell transplant. Source of these receptors: a boy under three years old who had a stem cell transplant for SCID, so the T cells may come from the graft donor.

The chain employs TRBV20-1 and TRBJ2-5; possible D gene TRBD1, 5 bases. This CDR3 is built from 12 residues. Trimming removed 7 bases at V and 3 bases at J, with 12 bases between. Germline-derived CDR1 and CDR2 are DFQATT and SNEGSKA (reference sequence). The DNA of the CDR3 is TGCAGTGGGGGCCCAACCAAAGAGACCCAGTACTTC. Translating gives CSGGPTKETQYF.

Comment on this clonotype: Being one base from a much bigger clone, this may be a read error. The chain recombines TRBV7-9 with TRBJ2-7; D is undetermined. The germline V gene has CDR1 SEHNR and CDR2 FQNEAQ (reference sequence). The CDR3 is 12 residues long. Trimming took 2 bases from V and 2 from J, leaving 4 bases between them. CDR3 region: CASSLHTYEQYF. The CDR3, as DNA: TGTGCCAGCAGCTTACACACCTACGAGCAGTACTTC.

The chain recombines TRBV28 with TRBJ2-1, with D unclear. V was shortened by 3 bases and J by 7 bases, with 19 bases between the two germline ends. The CDR3 spans 16 residues. CDR1 is MDHEN and CDR2 is SYDVKM in the germline V gene. The CDR3 DNA follows: TGTGCCAGCAGTTTTGGGTTTGAAGGGCGGCGGAATGAGCAGTTCTTC. It is translated as CASSFGFEGRRNEQFF.

This clonotype was observed a handful of times. This chain links TRBV12-3 or TRBV12-4 with TRBJ2-7, with 7 positions matching TRBD1. Losses at the gene ends were 8 bases for V and 5 bases for J; bases not matched to a gene: 9. The CDR3 has 13 residues. CDR3 residues: CASRGQVTHEQYF. The CDR3 DNA reads TGTGCCAGCCGTGGACAGGTTACCCACGAGCAGTACTTC.

This clonotype came up a few times. The chain carries TRBV10-3 and TRBJ1-1; TRBD1 agrees at 7 bases. V lost 4 bases, J lost 4 bases, and 9 bases stayed unmatched. Germline CDR1 reads ENHRY; CDR2 reads SYGVKD. The CDR3 runs 15 residues. DNA of the CDR3: TGTGCCATCAGTGGATCGGGACAGCAAGGCACTGAAGCTTTCTTT. This translates into CAISGSGQQGTEAFF.

This clonotype occurred a few times. The genes are TRBV7-8 and TRBJ2-7; 7 nucleotides line up with TRBD1. Germline V gives CDR1 SGHVS, CDR2 FQNEAQ. V lost 5 bases, J lost 3 bases, and 7 bases stayed unmatched. This CDR3 comprises 14 residues. The CDR3 region is CASSPRGTDYEQYF. The CDR3 nucleotides are TGTGCCAGCAGCCCCAGGGGGACGGACTACGAGCAGTACTTC.

There are a few counts of this clonotype. The CDR3 sequence: CSAASPGPLRTDTQYF. Written as DNA, the CDR3 is TGCAGTGCGGCTTCTCCGGGACCCCTTCGCACAGATACGCAGTATTTT. This rearrangement joins TRBV20-1 to TRBJ2-3; possibly TRBD1 or TRBD2 for D (5 bases each). The CDR3 extends over 16 amino acids. V was clipped by 6 bases and J by 1 base, with 20 bases between them. Germline CDR1 DFQATT, CDR2 SNEGSKA (reference sequence).

This clonotype was seen only a few times. The chain is built from TRBV6-5 and TRBJ2-1, with 10 bases matching TRBD2. The length of the CDR3 is 16 residues. Germline values: CDR1 MNHEY, CDR2 SVGAGI. V was pared by 2 bases and J by 9 bases, with 10 bases of the junction left unmatched. The DNA of the CDR3 is TGTGCCAGCAGTTACCCAACTAGCGGGGCCCCCCGTGAGCAGTTCTTC. Its translation: CASSYPTSGAPREQFF.

CDR3 in amino acids: CASFQGLDEQFF. The CDR3 nucleotides read TGTGCCAGCTTCCAGGGGTTGGATGAGCAGTTCTTC. V and J are TRBV18 and TRBJ2-1, with TRBD1 as a possible D gene (6 bases). With 7 bases removed from V and 8 bases from J, the gap between germline ends came to 12 bases. The CDR3 runs 12 residues. Germline values: CDR1 KGHSH, CDR2 LQKENI. Supplemented by reference TRBV18 and TRBJ2-1, the full variable domain reads NAGVMQNPRHLVRRRGQEARLRCSPMKGHSHVYWYRQLPEEGLKFMVYLQKENIIDESGMPKERFSAEFPKEGPSILRIQQVVRGDSAAYFCASFQGLDEQFFGPGTRLTVL.

The V gene is TRBV9, the J gene TRBJ1-4; 7 bases fit TRBD1. This CDR3 is 15 amino acids long. Germline CDR1 SGDLS, CDR2 YYNGEE. The V segment lost 6 bases and the J segment 0 bases; nucleotides outside the gene matches: 5. The CDR3: CASNARGSTNEKLFF. The CDR3 DNA follows: TGTGCCAGCAATGCCAGGGGGTCAACTAATGAAAAACTGTTTTTT.

This clonotype was detected only a few times. One end of the junction does not line up with germline, which may come from a read error. The chain combines TRBV25-1 with TRBJ2-1; TRBD1 agrees at 10 bases. CDR1 and CDR2 (germline): MGHDK, SYGVNS. This CDR3 region has 11 residues. This chain's CDR3 is CRDRGYNEQFF. The CDR3, as DNA: TGCCGGGACAGGGGATACAATGAGCAGTTCTTC.

The sample holds a few counts of this clonotype. This sequence joins TRBV29-1 and TRBJ2-5; 8 bases agree with TRBD1. Germline V gene sequence: CDR1 SQVTM, CDR2 ANQGSEA. With 5 bases clipped from V and 0 bases from J, the junction kept 8 bases outside the gene matches. The CDR3 spans 15 residues. The CDR3 region is CSVPTRTGYQETQYF. In nucleotides, the CDR3 is TGCAGCGTTCCCACCCGGACAGGGTACCAAGAGACCCAGTACTTC.

CDR3 DNA: TGTGCCAGCAGCGTACTGCCGGGTCCCCCTTCCCCCGAGCAGTTCTTC. It specifies CASSVLPGPPSPEQFF. The chain has TRBV9 and TRBJ2-1; D gene uncertain. Germline lookup yields CDR1 SGDLS and CDR2 YYNGEE. Trimming took off 1 base at V and 10 bases at J, with 21 bases between the two ends. The CDR3 spans 16 residues. Full variable domain (missing parts from reference TRBV9 and TRBJ2-1): DSGVTQTPKHLITATGQRVTLRCSPRSGDLSVYWYQQSLDQGLQFLIQYYNGEERAKGNILERFSAQQFPDLHSELNLSSLELGDSALYFCASSVLPGPPSPEQFFGPGTRLTVL.

V gene TRBV7-9 combines with J gene TRBJ2-7, with D maybe TRBD2 (5 bases). The ends were cut back, 4 bases at V and 5 bases at J, with 12 bases in the middle. Germline-derived CDR1 and CDR2 are SEHNR and FQNEAQ (reference sequence). The CDR3 sequence is 13 residues long. This CDR3 is CASSSHLEDEQYF. CDR3 sequence (DNA): TGTGCCAGCAGCTCACACCTGGAGGACGAGCAGTACTTC.

This clonotype showed up just a few times. This chain uses TRBV12-3 or TRBV12-4 with TRBJ1-5; D is ambiguous. V was cut by 3 bases and J by 2 bases, with 8 bases left in between. This CDR3 spans 14 amino acids. The DNA of the CDR3 is TGTGCCAGCAGTTTGGGGATGGGCAATCAGCCCCAGCATTTT. Its translation: CASSLGMGNQPQHF.

The gene calls are TRBV6-5 and TRBJ2-1, with D unclear. This CDR3 is 13 amino acids long. Germline V gene lookup returns CDR1 MNHEY and CDR2 SVGAGI. The germline V and J ends were trimmed by 0 bases and 3 bases, with 3 bases remaining between them. The CDR3 DNA sequence: TGTGCCAGCAGTTACTCTTACTACAATGAGCAGTTCTTC. Translated, it gives CASSYSYYNEQFF.

This clonotype turned up a few times. The chain employs TRBV4-1 and TRBJ1-1; 8 bases are a match to TRBD1. The V and J ends lost 3 bases and 7 bases, in that order; junction bases with no gene match: 13. This CDR3 is 16 amino acids long. CDR1 is MGHRA and CDR2 is YSYEKL in the germline V gene. CDR3 sequence reads: CASSHPRDRLRREAFF. The CDR3 DNA reads as TGCGCCAGCAGCCACCCTCGGGACAGGCTACGACGTGAAGCTTTCTTT.

In its sample, this clonotype was seen a few times. The gene calls are TRBV9 and TRBJ1-1, with 10 bases aligning to TRBD1. After removal of 3 bases from V and 0 bases from J, the junction contained 5 bases not matched to a gene. The V gene's germline CDR1 is SGDLS and CDR2 YYNGEE. This CDR3 is built from 16 residues. The CDR3 DNA is TGTGCCAGCAGCGAGCGGACAGGGGGAATGAACACTGAAGCTTTCTTT. It codes for CASSERTGGMNTEAFF.

This clonotype was detected a few times. The rearrangement uses TRBV7-9 and TRBJ2-7; possible D gene TRBD1, 5 bases. The CDR3 consists of 14 residues. In germline, CDR1 is SEHNR, CDR2 FQNEAQ (reference sequence). Trimming took off 3 bases at V and 0 bases at J, with 9 bases between the two ends. CDR3 amino acids: CASSFGHPSYEQYF. Written as DNA, the CDR3 is TGTGCCAGCAGCTTCGGACACCCCTCCTACGAGCAGTACTTC.

V is TRBV12-3 or TRBV12-4 and J is TRBJ1-2, with D possibly TRBD1 on 6 matching bases. The CDR3 totals 12 residues. Trimming stripped 6 bases from V and 8 bases from J, with 13 bases between. As DNA, the CDR3 is TGTGCCAGCAGGAGCAGGGGCTCGGGCTACACCTTC. This encodes CASRSRGSGYTF.

This clonotype has ten or more counts. The chain joins TRBV7-3 to TRBJ2-2, with D unclear. The V gene's germline CDR1 is SGHTA and CDR2 FQGTGA. With 5 bases removed from V and 2 bases from J, the gap between germline ends came to 9 bases. CDR3 size: 14 residues. The CDR3 region has the DNA TGTGCCAGCAGCCCCGCGCGTAACACCGGGGAGCTGTTTTTT. Amino acids: CASSPARNTGELFF.

The rearrangement uses TRBV24-1 and TRBJ2-5; 9 nucleotides agree with TRBD2. V shed 4 bases, J shed 1 base, and the junction held 6 bases outside the gene matches. The germline V gene encodes CDR1 KGHDR and CDR2 SFDVKD. CDR3 length equals 16 residues. DNA of the CDR3: TGTGCCACCAGTGAGGCTCCTAGCGGGGCCCAAGAGACCCAGTACTTC. Residues: CATSEAPSGAQETQYF.

V gene TRBV20-1 combines with J gene TRBJ2-3; D is undetermined. This CDR3 is built from 12 residues. Trimming left V 7 bases short and J 2 bases short, with 10 bases between. The germline V gene encodes CDR1 DFQATT and CDR2 SNEGSKA (reference sequence). CDR3 sequence reads: CSVGQATDTQYF. CDR3 DNA: TGCAGTGTCGGCCAGGCCACAGATACGCAGTATTTT.